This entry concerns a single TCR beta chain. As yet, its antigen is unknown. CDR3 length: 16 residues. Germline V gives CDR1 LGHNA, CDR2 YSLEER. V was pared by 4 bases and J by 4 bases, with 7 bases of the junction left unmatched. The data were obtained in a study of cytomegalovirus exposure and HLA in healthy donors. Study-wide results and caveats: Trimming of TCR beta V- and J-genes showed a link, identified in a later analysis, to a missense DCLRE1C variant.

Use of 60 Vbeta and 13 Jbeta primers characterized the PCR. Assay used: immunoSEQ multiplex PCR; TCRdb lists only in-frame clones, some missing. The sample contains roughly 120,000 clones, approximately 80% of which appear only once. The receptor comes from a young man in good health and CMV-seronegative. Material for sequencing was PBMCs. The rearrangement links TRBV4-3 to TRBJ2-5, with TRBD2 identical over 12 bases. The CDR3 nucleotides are TGCGCCAGCAGCCGGACTAGCGGGAAGGGAGGAGAGACCCAGTACTTC. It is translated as CASSRTSGKGGETQYF.